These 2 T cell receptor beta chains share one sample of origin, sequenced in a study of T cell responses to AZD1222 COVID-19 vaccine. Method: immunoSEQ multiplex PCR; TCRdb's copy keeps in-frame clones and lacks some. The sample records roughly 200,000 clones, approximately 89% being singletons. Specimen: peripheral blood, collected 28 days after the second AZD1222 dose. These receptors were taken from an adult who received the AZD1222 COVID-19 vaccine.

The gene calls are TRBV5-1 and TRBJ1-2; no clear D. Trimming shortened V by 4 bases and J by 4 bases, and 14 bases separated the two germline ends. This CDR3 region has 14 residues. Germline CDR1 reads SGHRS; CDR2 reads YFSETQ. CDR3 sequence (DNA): TGCGCCAGCAGCCCCCTGGGCCAGCCCTATGGCTACACCTTC. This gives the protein CASSPLGQPYGYTF.

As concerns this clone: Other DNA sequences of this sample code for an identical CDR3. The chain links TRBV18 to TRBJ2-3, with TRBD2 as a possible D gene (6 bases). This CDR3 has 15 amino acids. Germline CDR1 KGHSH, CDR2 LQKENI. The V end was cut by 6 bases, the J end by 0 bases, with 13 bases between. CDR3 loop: CASSPRAGSTDTQYF. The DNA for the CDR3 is TGTGCCAGCTCCCCGAGGGCGGGAAGCACAGATACGCAGTATTTT.